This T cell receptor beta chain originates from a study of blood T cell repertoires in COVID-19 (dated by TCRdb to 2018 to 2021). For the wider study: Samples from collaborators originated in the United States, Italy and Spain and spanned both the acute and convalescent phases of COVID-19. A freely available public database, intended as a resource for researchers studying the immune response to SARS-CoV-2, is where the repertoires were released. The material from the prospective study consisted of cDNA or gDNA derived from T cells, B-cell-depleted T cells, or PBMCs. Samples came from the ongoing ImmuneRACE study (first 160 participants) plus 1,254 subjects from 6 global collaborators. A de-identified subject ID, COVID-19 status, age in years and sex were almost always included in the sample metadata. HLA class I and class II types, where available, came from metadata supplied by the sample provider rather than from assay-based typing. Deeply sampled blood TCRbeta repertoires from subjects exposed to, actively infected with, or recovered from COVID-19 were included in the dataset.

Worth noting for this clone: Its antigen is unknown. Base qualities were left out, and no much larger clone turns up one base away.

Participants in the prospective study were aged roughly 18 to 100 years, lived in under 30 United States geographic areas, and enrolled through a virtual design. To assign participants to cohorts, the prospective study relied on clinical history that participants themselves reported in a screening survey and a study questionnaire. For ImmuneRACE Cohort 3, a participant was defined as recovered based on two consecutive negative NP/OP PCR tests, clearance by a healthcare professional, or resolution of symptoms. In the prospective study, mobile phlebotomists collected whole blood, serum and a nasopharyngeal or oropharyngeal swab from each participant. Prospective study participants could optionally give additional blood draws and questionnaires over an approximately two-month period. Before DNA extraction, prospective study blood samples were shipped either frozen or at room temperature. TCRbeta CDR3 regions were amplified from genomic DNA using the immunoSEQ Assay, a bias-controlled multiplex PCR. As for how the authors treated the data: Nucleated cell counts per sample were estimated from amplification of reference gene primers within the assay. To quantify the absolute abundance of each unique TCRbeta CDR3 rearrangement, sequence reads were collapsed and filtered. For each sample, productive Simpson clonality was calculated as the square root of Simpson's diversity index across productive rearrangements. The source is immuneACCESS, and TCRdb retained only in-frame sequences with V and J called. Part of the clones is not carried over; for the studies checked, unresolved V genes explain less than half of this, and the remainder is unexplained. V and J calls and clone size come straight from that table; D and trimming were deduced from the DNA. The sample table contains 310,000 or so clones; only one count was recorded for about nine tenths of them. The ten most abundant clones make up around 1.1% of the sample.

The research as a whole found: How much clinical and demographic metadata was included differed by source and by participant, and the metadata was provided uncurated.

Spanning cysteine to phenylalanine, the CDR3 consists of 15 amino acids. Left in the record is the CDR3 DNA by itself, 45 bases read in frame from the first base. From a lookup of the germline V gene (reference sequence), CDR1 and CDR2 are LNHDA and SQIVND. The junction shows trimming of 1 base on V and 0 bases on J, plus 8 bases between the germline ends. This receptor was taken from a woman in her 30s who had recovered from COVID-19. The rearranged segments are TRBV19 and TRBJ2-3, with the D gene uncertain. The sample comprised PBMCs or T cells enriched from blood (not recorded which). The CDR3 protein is CASSIAGLSTDTQYF. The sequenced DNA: TGTGCCAGTAGTATAGCGGGTTTAAGCACAGATACGCAGTATTTT. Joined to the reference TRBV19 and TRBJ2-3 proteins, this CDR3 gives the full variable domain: DGGITQSPKYLFRKEGQNVTLSCEQNLNHDAMYWYRQDPGQGLRLIYYSQIVNDFQKGDIAEGYSVSREKKESFPLTVTSAQKNPTAFYLCASSIAGLSTDTQYFGPGTRLTVL.